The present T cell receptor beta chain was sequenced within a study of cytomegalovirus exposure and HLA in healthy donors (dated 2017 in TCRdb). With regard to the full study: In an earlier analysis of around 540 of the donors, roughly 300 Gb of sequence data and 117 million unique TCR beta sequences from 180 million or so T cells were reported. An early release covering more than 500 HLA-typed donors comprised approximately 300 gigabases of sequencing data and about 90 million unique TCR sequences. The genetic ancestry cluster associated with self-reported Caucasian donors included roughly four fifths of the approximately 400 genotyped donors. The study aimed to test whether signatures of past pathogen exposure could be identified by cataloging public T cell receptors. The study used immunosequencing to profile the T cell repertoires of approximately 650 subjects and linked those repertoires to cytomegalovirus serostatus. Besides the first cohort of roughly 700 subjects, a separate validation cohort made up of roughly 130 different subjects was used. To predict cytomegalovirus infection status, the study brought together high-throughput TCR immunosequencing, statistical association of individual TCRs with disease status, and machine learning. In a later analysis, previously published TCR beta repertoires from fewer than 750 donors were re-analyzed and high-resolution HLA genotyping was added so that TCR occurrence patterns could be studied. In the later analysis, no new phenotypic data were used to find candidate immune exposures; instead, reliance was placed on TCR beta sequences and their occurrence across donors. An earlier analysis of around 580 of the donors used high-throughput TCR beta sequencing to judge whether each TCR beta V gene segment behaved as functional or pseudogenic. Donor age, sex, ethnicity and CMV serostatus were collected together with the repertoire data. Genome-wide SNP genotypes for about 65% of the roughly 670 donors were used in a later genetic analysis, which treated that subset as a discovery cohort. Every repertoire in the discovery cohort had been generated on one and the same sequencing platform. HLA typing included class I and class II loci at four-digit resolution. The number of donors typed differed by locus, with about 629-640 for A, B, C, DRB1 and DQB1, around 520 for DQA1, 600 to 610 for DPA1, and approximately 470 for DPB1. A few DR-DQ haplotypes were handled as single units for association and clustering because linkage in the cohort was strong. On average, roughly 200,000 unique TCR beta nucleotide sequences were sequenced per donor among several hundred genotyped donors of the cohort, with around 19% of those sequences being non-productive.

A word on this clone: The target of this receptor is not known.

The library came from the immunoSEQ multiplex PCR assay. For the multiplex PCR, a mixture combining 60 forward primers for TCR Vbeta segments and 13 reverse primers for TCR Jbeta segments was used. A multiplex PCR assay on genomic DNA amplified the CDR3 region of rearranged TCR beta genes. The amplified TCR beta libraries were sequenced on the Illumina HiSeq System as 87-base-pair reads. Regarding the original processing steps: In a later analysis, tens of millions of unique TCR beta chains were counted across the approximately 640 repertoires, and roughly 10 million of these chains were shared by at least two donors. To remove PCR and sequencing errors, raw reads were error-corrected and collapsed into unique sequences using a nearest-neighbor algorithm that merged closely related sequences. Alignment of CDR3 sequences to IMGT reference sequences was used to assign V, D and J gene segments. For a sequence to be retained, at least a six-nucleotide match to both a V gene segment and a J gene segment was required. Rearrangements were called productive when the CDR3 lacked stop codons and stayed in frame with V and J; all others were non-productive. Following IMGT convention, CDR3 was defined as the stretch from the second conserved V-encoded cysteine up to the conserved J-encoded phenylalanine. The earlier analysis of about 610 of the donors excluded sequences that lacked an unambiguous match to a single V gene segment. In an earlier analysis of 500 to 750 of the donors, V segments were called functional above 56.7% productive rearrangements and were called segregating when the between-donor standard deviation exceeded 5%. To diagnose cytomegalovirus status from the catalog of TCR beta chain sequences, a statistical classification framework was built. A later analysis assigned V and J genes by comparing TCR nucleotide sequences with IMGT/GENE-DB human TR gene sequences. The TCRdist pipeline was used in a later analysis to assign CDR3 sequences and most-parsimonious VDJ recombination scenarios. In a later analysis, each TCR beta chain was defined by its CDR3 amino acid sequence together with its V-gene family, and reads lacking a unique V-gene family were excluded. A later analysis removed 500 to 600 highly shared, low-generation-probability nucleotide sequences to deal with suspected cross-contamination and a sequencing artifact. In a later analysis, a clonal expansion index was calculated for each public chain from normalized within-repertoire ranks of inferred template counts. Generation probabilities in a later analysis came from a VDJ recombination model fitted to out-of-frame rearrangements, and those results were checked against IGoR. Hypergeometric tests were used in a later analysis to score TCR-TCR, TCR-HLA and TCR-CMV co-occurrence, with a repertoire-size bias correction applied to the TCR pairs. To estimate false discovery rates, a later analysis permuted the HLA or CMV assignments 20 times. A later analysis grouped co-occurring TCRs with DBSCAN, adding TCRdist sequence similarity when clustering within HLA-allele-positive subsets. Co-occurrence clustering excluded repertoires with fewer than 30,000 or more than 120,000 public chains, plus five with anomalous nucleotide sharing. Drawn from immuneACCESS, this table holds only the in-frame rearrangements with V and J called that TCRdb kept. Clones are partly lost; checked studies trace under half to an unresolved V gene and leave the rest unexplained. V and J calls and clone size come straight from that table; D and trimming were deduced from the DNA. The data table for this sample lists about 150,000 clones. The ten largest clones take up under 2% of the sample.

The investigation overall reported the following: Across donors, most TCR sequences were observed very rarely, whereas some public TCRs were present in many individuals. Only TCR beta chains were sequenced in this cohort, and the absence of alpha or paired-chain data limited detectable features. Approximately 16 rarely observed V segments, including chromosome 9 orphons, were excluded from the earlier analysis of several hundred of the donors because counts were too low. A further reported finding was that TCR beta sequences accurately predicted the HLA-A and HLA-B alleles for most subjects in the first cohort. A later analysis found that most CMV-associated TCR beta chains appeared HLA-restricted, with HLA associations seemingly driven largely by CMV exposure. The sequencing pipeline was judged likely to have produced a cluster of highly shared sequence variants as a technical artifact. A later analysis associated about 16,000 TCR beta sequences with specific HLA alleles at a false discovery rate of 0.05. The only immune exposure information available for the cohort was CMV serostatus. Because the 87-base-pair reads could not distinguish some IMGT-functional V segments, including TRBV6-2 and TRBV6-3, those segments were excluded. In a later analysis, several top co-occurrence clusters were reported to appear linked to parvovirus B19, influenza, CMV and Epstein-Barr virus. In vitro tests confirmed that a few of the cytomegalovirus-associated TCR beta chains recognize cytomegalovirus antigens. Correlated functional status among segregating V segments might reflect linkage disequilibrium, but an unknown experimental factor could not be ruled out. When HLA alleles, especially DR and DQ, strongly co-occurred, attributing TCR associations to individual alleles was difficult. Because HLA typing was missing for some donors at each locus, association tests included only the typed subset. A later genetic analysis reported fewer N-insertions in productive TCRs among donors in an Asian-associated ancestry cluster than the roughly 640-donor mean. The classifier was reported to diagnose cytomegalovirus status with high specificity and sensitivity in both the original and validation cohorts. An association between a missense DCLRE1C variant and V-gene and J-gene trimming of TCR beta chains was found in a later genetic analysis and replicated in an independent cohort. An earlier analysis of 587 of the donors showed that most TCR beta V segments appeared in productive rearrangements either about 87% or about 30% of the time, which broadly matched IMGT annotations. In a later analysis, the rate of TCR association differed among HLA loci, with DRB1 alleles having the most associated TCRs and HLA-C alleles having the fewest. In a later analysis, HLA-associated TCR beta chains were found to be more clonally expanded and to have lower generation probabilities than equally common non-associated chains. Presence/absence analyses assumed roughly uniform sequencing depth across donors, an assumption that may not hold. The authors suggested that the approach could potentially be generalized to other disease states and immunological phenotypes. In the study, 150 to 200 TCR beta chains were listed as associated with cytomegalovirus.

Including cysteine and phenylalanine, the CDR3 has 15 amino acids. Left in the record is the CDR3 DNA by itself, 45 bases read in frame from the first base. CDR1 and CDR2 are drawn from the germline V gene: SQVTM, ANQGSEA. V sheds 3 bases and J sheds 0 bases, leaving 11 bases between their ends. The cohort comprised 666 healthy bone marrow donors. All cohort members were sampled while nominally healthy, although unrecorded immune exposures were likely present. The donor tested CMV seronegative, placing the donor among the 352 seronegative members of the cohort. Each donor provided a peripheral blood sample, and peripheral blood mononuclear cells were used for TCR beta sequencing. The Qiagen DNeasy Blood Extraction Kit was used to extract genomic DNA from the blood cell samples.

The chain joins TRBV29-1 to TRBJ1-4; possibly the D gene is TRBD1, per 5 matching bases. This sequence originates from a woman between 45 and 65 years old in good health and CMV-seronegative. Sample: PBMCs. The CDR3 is CSVDTDSATNEKLFF. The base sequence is TGCAGCGTTGACACAGACAGTGCAACTAATGAAAAACTGTTTTTT.